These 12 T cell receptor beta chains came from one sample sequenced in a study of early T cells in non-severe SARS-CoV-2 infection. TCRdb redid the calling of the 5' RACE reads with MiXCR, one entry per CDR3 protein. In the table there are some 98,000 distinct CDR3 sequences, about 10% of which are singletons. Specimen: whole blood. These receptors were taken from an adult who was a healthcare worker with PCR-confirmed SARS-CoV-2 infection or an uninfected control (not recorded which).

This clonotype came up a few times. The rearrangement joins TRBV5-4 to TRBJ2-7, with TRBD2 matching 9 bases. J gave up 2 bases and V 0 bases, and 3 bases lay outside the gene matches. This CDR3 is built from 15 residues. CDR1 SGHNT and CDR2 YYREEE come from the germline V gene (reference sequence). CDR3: CASSLGLADTYEQYF. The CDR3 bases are TGTGCCAGCAGCTTGGGACTAGCGGACACCTACGAGCAGTACTTC.

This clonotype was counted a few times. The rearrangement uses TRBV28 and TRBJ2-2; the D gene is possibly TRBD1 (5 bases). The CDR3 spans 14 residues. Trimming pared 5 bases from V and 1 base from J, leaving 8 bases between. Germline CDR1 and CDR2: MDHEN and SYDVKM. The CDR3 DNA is TGTGCCAGCAGTCCCGGACAGAACACCGGGGAGCTGTTTTTT. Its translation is CASSPGQNTGELFF.

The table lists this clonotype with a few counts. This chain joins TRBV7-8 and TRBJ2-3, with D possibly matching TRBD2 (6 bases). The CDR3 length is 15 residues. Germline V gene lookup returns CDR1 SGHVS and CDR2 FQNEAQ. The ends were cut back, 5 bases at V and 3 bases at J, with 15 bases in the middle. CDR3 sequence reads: CASSARRRGTDTQYF. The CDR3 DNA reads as TGTGCCAGCAGCGCGCGGCGTCGGGGGACAGATACGCAGTATTTT.

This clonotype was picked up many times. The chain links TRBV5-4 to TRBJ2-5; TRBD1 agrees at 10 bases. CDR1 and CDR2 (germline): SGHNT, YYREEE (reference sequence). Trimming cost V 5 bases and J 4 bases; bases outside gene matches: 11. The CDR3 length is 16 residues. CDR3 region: CASSSTTGQGIETQYF. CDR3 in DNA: TGTGCCAGCAGTTCTACGACGGGACAGGGGATAGAGACCCAGTACTTC.

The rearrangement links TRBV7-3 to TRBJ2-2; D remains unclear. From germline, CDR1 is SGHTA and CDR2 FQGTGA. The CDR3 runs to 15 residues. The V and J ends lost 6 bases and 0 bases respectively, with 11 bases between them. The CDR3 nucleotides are TGTGCCAGCAGGGATAGCCGCGCGAACACCGGGGAGCTGTTTTTT. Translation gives CASRDSRANTGELFF.

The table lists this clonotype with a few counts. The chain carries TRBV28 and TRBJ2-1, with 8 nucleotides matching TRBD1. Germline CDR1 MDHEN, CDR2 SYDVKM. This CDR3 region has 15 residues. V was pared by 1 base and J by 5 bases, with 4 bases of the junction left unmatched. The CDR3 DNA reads TGTGCCAGCAGTTTATTCGGACAGGGTAACAATGAGCAGTTCTTC. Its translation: CASSLFGQGNNEQFF.

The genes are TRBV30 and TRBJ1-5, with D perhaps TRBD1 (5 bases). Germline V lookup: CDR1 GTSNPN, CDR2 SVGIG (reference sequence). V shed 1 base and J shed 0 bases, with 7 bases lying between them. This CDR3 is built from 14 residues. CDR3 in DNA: TGTGCCTGGAGTGGGGGCCTTAGCAATCAGCCCCAGCATTTT. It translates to CAWSGGLSNQPQHF.

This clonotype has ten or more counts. The CDR3 loop is CASSYSGGRGYTF. CDR3 in DNA: TGTGCCAGCAGTTACTCAGGAGGCCGCGGCTACACCTTC. The chain is built from TRBV6-5 and TRBJ1-2; the D is unclear. Deletions cut 0 bases from V and 8 bases from J, with 10 bases between. In germline, CDR1 is MNHEY, CDR2 SVGAGI. CDR3 size: 13 residues.

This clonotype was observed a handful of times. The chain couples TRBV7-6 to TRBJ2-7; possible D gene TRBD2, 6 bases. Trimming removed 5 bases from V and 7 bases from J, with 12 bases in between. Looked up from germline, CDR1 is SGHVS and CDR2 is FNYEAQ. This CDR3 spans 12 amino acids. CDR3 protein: CASSLRGKEQYF. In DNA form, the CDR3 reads TGTGCCAGCAGCCTGCGGGGCAAAGAGCAGTACTTC.

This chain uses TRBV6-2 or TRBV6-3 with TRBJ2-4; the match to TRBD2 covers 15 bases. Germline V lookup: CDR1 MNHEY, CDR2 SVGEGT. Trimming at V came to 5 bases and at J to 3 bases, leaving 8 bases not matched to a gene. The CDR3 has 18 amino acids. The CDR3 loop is CASSLGLAGGLGKNIQYF. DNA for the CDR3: TGTGCCAGCAGTCTGGGACTAGCGGGAGGCCTTGGCAAAAACATTCAGTACTTC.

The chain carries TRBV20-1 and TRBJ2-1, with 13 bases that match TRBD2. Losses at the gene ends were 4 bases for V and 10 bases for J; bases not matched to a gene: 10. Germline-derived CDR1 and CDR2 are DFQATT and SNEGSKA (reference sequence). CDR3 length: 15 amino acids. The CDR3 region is CSATSTSGRVREQFF. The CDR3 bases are TGCAGTGCTACGAGTACTAGCGGGAGGGTTAGAGAGCAGTTCTTC.

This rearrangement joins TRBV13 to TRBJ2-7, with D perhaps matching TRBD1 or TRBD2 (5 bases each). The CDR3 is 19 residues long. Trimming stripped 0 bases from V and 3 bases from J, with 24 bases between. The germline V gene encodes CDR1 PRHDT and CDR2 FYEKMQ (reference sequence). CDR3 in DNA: TGTGCCAGCAGCTTAGGCCTCGGGGCAGCGACCGGACTCAGCTACGAGCAGTACTTC. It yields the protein CASSLGLGAATGLSYEQYF.